The 26 T cell receptor beta chains in this list originate from one sample, sequenced in a study of cytomegalovirus exposure and HLA in healthy donors (dated by TCRdb to 2016 to 2017). The protocol used for the library was the immunoSEQ multiplex PCR assay. For the multiplex PCR, a mixture combining 60 forward primers for TCR Vbeta segments and 13 reverse primers for TCR Jbeta segments was used. The source is immuneACCESS, and TCRdb retained only in-frame sequences with V and J called. Part of the clones is not carried over; for the studies checked, unresolved V genes explain less than half of this, and the remainder is unexplained. The sample table contains approximately 180,000 clones; only one count was recorded for about 72% of them. The ten largest clones represent 2% to 3% of the sample. Sequencing input: PBMCs. These receptors all come from a human donor in good health.

This chain joins TRBV5-6 and TRBJ2-2, with 12 positions matching TRBD2. Germline values: CDR1 SGHDT, CDR2 YYEEEE. The CDR3 extends over 17 amino acids. V lost 1 base, J lost 4 bases, and 5 bases stayed unmatched. CDR3: CASSLMTSGGPTGELFF. In nucleotides, the CDR3 is TGTGCCAGCAGCTTGATGACTAGCGGGGGACCCACCGGGGAGCTGTTTTTT. Full variable domain (outside the CDR3, taken from reference TRBV5-6 and TRBJ2-2): DAGVTQSPTHLIKTRGQQVTLRCSPKSGHDTVSWYQQALGQGPQFIFQYYEEEERQRGNFPDRFSGHQFPNYSSELNVNALLLGDSALYLCASSLMTSGGPTGELFFGEGSRLTVL.

The chain joins TRBV4-3 to TRBJ1-2, with TRBD1 matching over 7 bases. The CDR3 runs to 13 residues. The J segment lost 4 bases and the V segment lost 4 bases, leaving 3 bases of the junction unmatched. Germline V gives CDR1 LGHNA, CDR2 YSLEER. The CDR3 nucleotides are TGCGCCAGCAGCCCAGACAGGGCCTATGGCTACACCTTC. Encoded protein: CASSPDRAYGYTF.

Regarding this clone: One end of the junction varies from germline; a read error may be responsible. The gene calls are TRBV7-9 and TRBJ2-7, with 10 bases lining up with TRBD1. The CDR3 has 15 residues. Germline CDR1 and CDR2: SEHNR and FQNEAQ (reference sequence). The CDR3: CASSLGTGALYEQYF. CDR3 sequence (DNA): TGTGCCAGCAGTTTAGGGACAGGGGCCCTCTACGAGCAGTACTTC.

This chain connects TRBV30 to TRBJ2-1, with 9 bases aligning to TRBD1. V dropped 2 bases and J dropped 4; count of bases not matched to a gene: 6. From germline, CDR1 is GTSNPN and CDR2 SVGIG (reference sequence). The CDR3 is made up of 15 amino acids. The CDR3 is CAWSPRDRAYNEQFF. CDR3 bases: TGTGCCTGGAGTCCCCGGGACAGGGCGTACAATGAGCAGTTCTTC.

This sequence joins TRBV6-5 and TRBJ2-1; 13 bases map to TRBD2. The length of the CDR3 is 16 residues. J gave up 8 bases and V 0 bases, and 4 bases lay outside the gene matches. Germline V gene sequence: CDR1 MNHEY, CDR2 SVGAGI. The CDR3 DNA reads TGTGCCAGCAGTTACTCGACTAGCGGGGGGCAGGATGAGCAGTTCTTC. It yields the protein CASSYSTSGGQDEQFF.

V is TRBV7-8 and J is TRBJ2-7; 10 nucleotides match TRBD1. The CDR3 is 14 residues long. Germline CDR1 is SGHVS and CDR2 is FQNEAQ. Unmatched junction bases numbered 3, after V lost 1 base and J lost 6 bases. The CDR3 nucleotides are TGTGCCAGCAGCTTAGGTGACAGGGGGCGCGAGCAGTACTTC. It codes for CASSLGDRGREQYF.

This rearrangement joins TRBV7-8 to TRBJ2-2, with 7 bases lining up with TRBD1. V dropped 5 bases and J dropped 6; count of bases not matched to a gene: 12. The CDR3 has 16 residues. CDR1 is SGHVS, CDR2 FQNEAQ, per germline. In DNA, the CDR3 is TGTGCCAGCAGCAGGGACAGTGACAGGATGGCCGGGGAGCTGTTTTTT. This encodes CASSRDSDRMAGELFF.

The V and J genes are TRBV4-3 and TRBJ2-2; D may be TRBD2 (6 bases). Germline assignment: CDR1 LGHNA and CDR2 YSLEER. This CDR3 has 15 residues. The V end was cut by 4 bases, the J end by 6 bases, with 15 bases between. The CDR3 here is CASSLRPGVAGELFF. The CDR3 DNA reads as TGCGCCAGCAGCCTACGACCGGGAGTCGCCGGGGAGCTGTTTTTT.

The chain uses TRBV30 and TRBJ1-2; TRBD1 matches at 11 bases. The CDR3 has 15 residues. With V trimmed by 0 bases and J by 5 bases, 5 bases remained unmatched. Germline CDR1 is GTSNPN and CDR2 is SVGIG (reference sequence). The CDR3 protein is CAWSVQGTGGYGYTF. The CDR3 DNA sequence: TGTGCCTGGAGTGTACAAGGGACAGGGGGATATGGCTACACCTTC.

The J gene is TRBJ1-4, the V gene TRBV5-1, with 8 bases lining up with TRBD1. CDR3 length: 13 residues. The trim removed 7 bases at V and 8 bases at J, leaving 7 bases unmatched. The germline gives CDR1 SGHRS, CDR2 YFSETQ. The CDR3 loop is CASALRGREKLFF. Written as DNA, the CDR3 is TGCGCCAGCGCTCTCAGGGGGCGGGAAAAACTGTTTTTT.

The sample holds a few counts of this clone. The gene calls are TRBV7-6 and TRBJ2-5; 8 bases are a match to TRBD2. V trimming: 5 bases; J trimming: 4 bases; junction bases outside the gene matches: 6. The CDR3 contains 14 residues. CDR1 and CDR2 from the germline V gene are SGHVS and FNYEAQ. The CDR3 DNA follows: TGTGCCAGCAGCCCGCAGGCGGGGGGAGAGACCCAGTACTTC. Translation: CASSPQAGGETQYF.

The chain uses TRBV12-5 and TRBJ1-5; possible D gene TRBD1, 5 bases. V lost 4 bases and J lost 7, with 20 bases in between. CDR3 length equals 16 residues. Germline values: CDR1 LGHNT, CDR2 FRNRAP. CDR3 loop: CASGSHATGDIQPQHF. The CDR3 DNA reads as TGTGCTAGTGGTTCCCACGCCACGGGGGATATCCAGCCCCAGCATTTT.

The chain couples TRBV19 to TRBJ1-5, with D possibly being TRBD1 (6 bases). CDR1 is LNHDA and CDR2 is SQIVND in the germline V gene (reference sequence). The CDR3 covers 15 residues. V lost 3 bases, J lost 3 bases, and 12 bases lay in between. DNA for the CDR3: TGTGCCAGTAGTATCGGGAGGGGGAACAATCAGCCCCAGCATTTT. It yields the protein CASSIGRGNNQPQHF.

The rearrangement joins TRBV6-5 to TRBJ1-1; a weak D match, TRBD1 (6 bases). Germline CDR1 reads MNHEY; CDR2 reads SVGAGI. Trimming removed 6 bases from V and 3 bases from J, with 11 bases in between. This CDR3 is built from 13 residues. The CDR3: CASRDTGHTEAFF. CDR3 nucleotides: TGTGCCAGCAGAGATACAGGGCACACTGAAGCTTTCTTT.

The chain joins TRBV5-1 to TRBJ1-2, with TRBD1 matching over 9 bases. Per germline, CDR1 SGHRS and CDR2 YFSETQ. V trimming: 4 bases; J trimming: 4 bases; junction bases outside the gene matches: 8. There are 15 residues in the CDR3. CDR3 nucleotide sequence: TGCGCCAGCAGCACGACAGGGGGGGAGTTCTATGGCTACACCTTC. It encodes CASSTTGGEFYGYTF.

V and J are TRBV7-9 and TRBJ2-7; maybe TRBD1 (5 bases). This CDR3 is built from 13 residues. Germline CDR1 SEHNR, CDR2 FQNEAQ (reference sequence). The V end was cut by 5 bases, the J end by 6 bases, with 14 bases between. The DNA of the CDR3 is TGTGCCAGCAGCCATTCCCAGGGCTCCGAGCAGTACTTC. Translated, it gives CASSHSQGSEQYF.

The chain has TRBV12-5 and TRBJ1-4; no clear D gene. V was trimmed by 0 bases and J by 8 bases, leaving 19 bases between them. CDR1 is LGHNT and CDR2 is FRNRAP in the germline V gene. CDR3 length: 17 residues. The CDR3 sequence is CASGLVVMRASGEKLFF. In DNA form, the CDR3 reads TGTGCTAGTGGTTTGGTGGTAATGAGGGCCTCGGGAGAAAAACTGTTTTTT. Supplemented by reference TRBV12-5 and TRBJ1-4, the full variable domain reads DARVTQTPRHKVTEMGQEVTMRCQPILGHNTVFWYRQTMMQGLELLAYFRNRAPLDDSGMPKDRFSAEMPDATLATLKIQPSEPRDSAVYFCASGLVVMRASGEKLFFGSGTQLSVL.

The chain uses TRBV29-1 and TRBJ2-7, with D perhaps TRBD1 (6 bases). Germline CDR1 SQVTM, CDR2 ANQGSEA. The CDR3 is 12 residues long. V lost 3 bases, J lost 2 bases, and 8 bases lay in between. The DNA for the CDR3 is TGCAGCGTTGAGACAGGCCCCTACGAGCAGTACTTC. It specifies CSVETGPYEQYF.

V gene TRBV6-5 combines with J gene TRBJ1-2, with unresolved D. Germline loops: CDR1 MNHEY, CDR2 SVGAGI. V was trimmed by 6 bases and J by 1 base, leaving 9 bases between them. The CDR3 totals 13 residues. Written as DNA, the CDR3 is TGTGCCAGCAGCCGGGAGGGTAACTATGGCTACACCTTC. As protein: CASSREGNYGYTF.

This clone was seen repeatedly, ten times or more. The chain carries TRBV5-5 and TRBJ2-1; 9 bases map to TRBD2. V dropped 4 bases and J dropped 8; count of bases not matched to a gene: 13. Germline CDR1 reads SGHKS; CDR2 reads YYEKEE (reference sequence). This CDR3 region has 16 residues. The CDR3: CASSTPLGLAGYEQFF. The CDR3 DNA reads as TGTGCCAGCAGCACTCCGCTGGGGCTAGCGGGGTATGAGCAGTTCTTC.

This clone appeared a single time. V gene TRBV2 combines with J gene TRBJ1-5; no reliable D call. CDR3 size: 14 residues. CDR1 and CDR2 (germline): SNHLY, FYNNEI. The V end was cut by 7 bases, the J end by 2 bases, with 12 bases between. CDR3 sequence: CASTGLRGNQPQHF. The CDR3 region has the DNA TGTGCCAGCACAGGTCTCCGTGGCAATCAGCCCCAGCATTTT.

This chain links TRBV4-2 with TRBJ2-6; possible D gene TRBD1, 6 bases. Germline-derived CDR1 and CDR2 are LGHNA and YNFKEQ. The V gene lost 1 base and the J gene lost 1 base, with 11 bases spanning the gap. The CDR3 has 17 amino acids. The CDR3 DNA follows: TGTGCCAGCAGCCAAGGGATACAGGGTTCTGGGGCCAACGTCCTGACTTTC. Translation: CASSQGIQGSGANVLTF.

This clone has a handful of counts. V and J are TRBV27 and TRBJ1-5, with 12 bases that match TRBD1. The CDR3 has 15 amino acids. V lost 4 bases, J lost 7 bases, and 5 bases stayed unmatched. Germline V gene data show CDR1 as MNHEY and CDR2 as SMNVEV (reference sequence). CDR3 sequence (DNA): TGTGCCAGCAGTTCTGGGACAGGGGGCAGACAGCCCCAGCATTTT. Translating gives CASSSGTGGRQPQHF.

The gene calls are TRBV6-1 and TRBJ2-7, with TRBD1 identical over 7 bases. J was trimmed by 4 bases and V by 3 bases; bases with no gene match: 3. Germline assignment: CDR1 MNHNS and CDR2 SASEGT. The CDR3 extends over 13 amino acids. The CDR3 reads CASSEGQPYEQYF. For the CDR3, the DNA is TGTGCCAGCAGTGAGGGACAGCCTTACGAGCAGTACTTC.

The V gene is TRBV5-1, the J gene TRBJ1-6, with D hard to call. CDR1 and CDR2 from the germline V gene are SGHRS and YFSETQ. V lost 1 base, J lost 0 bases, and 14 bases lay in between. There are 18 residues in the CDR3. The CDR3 spells CASSLSSVKSSYNSPLHF. CDR3 bases: TGCGCCAGCAGCTTGTCCTCCGTTAAGAGCTCCTATAATTCACCCCTCCACTTT.

The chain has TRBV7-9 and TRBJ1-5; tentative D call: TRBD1 (6 bases). Germline-derived CDR1 and CDR2 are SEHNR and FQNEAQ (reference sequence). The CDR3 has 13 residues. Trimming pared 4 bases from V and 7 bases from J, leaving 11 bases between. The CDR3 DNA follows: TGTGCCAGCAGCTACTCCCAGGGGCAGCCCCAGCATTTT. Translation: CASSYSQGQPQHF.